This TCR beta chain was obtained from a study of T cell responses to AZD1222 COVID-19 vaccine. The V gene's germline CDR1 is SEHNR and CDR2 FQNEAQ (reference sequence). Trimming stripped 2 bases from V and 1 base from J, with 14 bases between. The CDR3 extends over 17 amino acids. A note on this clone: The target antigen is unknown.

Method: immunoSEQ multiplex PCR; TCRdb's copy keeps in-frame clones and lacks some. The repertoire holds 150,000 to 250,000 clones, with 90% to 95% as singletons. Whole-study findings and limits: CD4 TCRs linked to vaccination spanned spike, dominating at 160-218 and 743-854. When two AZD1222 doses had been given, Spike-specific TCR breadth and depth rose.

The TCR sequence derives from an adult who received the AZD1222 COVID-19 vaccine. The sample consisted of peripheral blood, taken 28 days after the second AZD1222 dose. This sequence joins TRBV7-9 and TRBJ2-2; the D is unclear. The CDR3 DNA is TGTGCCAGCAGCTTATCGAAGGCAGCAGGGAACACCGGGGAGCTGTTTTTT. Its protein product is CASSLSKAAGNTGELFF.